This TCR beta chain originates from a study of long-term antiretroviral therapy in people with HIV. V was pared by 6 bases and J by 4 bases, with 16 bases between. The CDR3 runs 15 residues. The germline gives CDR1 SGHAT, CDR2 FQNNGV. Survey level was the resolution at which the v3.0 immunoSEQ assay ran. In sequencing, about 40,000-50,000 T-cell genomes per sample were targeted. Generated by immunoSEQ multiplex PCR, the TCRdb table keeps only in-frame clones and is missing some. The sample consists of about 33,000 clones, 95% to 96% of them appearing once. Notes on the study in general: Relative to transplant donor controls, diversity remained lower despite increasing after ART. Controls had broader CDR3 length ranges than HIV repertoires did.

Regarding this clone: The antigen remains undetermined.

This receptor was identified in a man younger than 45 with HIV. The chain employs TRBV11-2 and TRBJ2-1; D is tentatively TRBD1 or TRBD2 (5 bases each). The sample consisted of unsorted PBMCs, taken around 6.6 years after starting antiretroviral therapy. For the CDR3, the DNA is TGTGCCAGCAGTCAGGGAGTCCCGCGGTACAATGAGCAGTTCTTC. Translated: CASSQGVPRYNEQFF.